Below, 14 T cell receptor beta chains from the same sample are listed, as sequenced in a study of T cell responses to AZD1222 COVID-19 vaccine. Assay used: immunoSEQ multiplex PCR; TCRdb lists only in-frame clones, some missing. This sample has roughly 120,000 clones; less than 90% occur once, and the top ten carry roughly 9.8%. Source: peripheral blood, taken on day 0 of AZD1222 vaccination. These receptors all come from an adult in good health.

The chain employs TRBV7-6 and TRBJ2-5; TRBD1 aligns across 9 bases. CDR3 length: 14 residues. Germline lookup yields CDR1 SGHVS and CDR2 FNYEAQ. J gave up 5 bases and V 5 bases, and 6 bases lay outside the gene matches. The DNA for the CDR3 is TGTGCCAGCAGCCTGGACAGGGGCGCGGAGACCCAGTACTTC. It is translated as CASSLDRGAETQYF.

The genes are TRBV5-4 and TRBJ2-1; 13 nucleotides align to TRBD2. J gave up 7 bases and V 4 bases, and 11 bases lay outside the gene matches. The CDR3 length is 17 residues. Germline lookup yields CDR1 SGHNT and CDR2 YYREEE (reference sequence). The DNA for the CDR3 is TGTGCCAGCAGCACAGGCGGACTAGCGGGGGTGGGAAATGAGCAGTTCTTC. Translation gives CASSTGGLAGVGNEQFF.

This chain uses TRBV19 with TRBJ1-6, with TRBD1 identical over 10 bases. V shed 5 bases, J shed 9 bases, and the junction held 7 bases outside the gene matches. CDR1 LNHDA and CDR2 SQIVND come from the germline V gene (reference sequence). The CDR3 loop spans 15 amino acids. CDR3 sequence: CASSSWTGGGSPLHF. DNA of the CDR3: TGTGCCAGTAGTTCCTGGACAGGGGGTGGTTCACCCCTCCACTTT.

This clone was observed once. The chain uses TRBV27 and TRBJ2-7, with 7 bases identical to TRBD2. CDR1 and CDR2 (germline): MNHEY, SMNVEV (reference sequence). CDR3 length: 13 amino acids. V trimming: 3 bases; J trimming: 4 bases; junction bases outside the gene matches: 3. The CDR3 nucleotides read TGTGCCAGCAGTTTCGCCGGGAGGTACGAGCAGTACTTC. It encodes CASSFAGRYEQYF.

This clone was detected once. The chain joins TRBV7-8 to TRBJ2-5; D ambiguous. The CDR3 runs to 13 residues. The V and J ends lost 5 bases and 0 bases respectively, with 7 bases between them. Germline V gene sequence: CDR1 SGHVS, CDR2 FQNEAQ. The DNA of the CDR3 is TGTGCCAGCAGCCTCCGGGACCAAGAGACCCAGTACTTC. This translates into CASSLRDQETQYF.

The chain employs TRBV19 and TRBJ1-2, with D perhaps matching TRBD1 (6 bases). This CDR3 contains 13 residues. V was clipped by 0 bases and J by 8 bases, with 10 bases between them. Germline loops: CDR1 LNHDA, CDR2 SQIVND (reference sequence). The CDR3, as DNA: TGTGCCAGTAGTATAGAAACAGGGAGCGGCTACACCTTC. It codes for CASSIETGSGYTF.

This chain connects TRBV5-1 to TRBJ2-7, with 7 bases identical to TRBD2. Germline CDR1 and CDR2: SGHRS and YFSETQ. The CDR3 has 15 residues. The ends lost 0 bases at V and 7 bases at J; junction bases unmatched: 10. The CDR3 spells CASSLGLADYWEQYF. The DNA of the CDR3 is TGCGCCAGCAGCTTGGGCCTAGCGGATTACTGGGAGCAGTACTTC.

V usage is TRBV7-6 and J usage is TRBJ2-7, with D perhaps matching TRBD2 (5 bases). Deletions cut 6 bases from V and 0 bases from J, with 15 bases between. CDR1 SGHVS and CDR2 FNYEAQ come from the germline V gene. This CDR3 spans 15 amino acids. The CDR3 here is CASRPGTSGSYEQYF. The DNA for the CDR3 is TGTGCCAGCAGACCGGGAACTTCCGGCTCCTACGAGCAGTACTTC. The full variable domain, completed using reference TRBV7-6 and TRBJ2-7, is GAGVSQSPRYKVTKRGQDVALRCDPISGHVSLYWYRQALGQGPEFLTYFNYEAQQDKSGLPNDRFSAERPEGSISTLTIQRTEQRDSAMYRCASRPGTSGSYEQYFGPGTRLTVT.

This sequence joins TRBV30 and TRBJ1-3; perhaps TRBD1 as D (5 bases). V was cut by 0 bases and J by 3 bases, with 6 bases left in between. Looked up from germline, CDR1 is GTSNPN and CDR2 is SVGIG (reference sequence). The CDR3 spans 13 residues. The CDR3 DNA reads TGTGCCTGGAGTGTTCAGGGTGGAAACACCATATATTTT. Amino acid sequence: CAWSVQGGNTIYF.

The CDR3 reads CAISELSADNSPLHF. DNA for the CDR3: TGTGCCATCAGTGAGCTATCGGCAGATAATTCACCCCTCCACTTT. The chain couples TRBV10-3 to TRBJ1-6; no clear D. Between the trimmed V and J ends, which lost 2 bases and 5 bases, there was a span of 10 bases. Germline V gene data show CDR1 as ENHRY and CDR2 as SYGVKD. The CDR3 is 15 residues long.

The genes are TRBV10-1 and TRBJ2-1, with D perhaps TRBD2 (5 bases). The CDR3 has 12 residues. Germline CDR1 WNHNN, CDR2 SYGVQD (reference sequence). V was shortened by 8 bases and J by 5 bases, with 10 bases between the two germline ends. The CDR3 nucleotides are TGCGCCAGCCGAGGACTTGACAATGAGCAGTTCTTC. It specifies CASRGLDNEQFF.

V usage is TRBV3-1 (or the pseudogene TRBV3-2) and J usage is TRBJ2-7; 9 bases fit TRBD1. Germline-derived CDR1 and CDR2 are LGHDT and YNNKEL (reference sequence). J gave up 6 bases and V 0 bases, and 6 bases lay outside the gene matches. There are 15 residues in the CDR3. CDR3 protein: CASSQDLQGAGEQYF. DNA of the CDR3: TGTGCCAGCAGCCAAGATTTACAGGGGGCGGGCGAGCAGTACTTC.

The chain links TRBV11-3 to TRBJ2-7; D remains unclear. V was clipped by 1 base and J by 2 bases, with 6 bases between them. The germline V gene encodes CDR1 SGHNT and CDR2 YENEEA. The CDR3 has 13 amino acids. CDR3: CASSLAATYEQYF. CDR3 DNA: TGTGCCAGCAGCTTAGCGGCCACCTACGAGCAGTACTTC.

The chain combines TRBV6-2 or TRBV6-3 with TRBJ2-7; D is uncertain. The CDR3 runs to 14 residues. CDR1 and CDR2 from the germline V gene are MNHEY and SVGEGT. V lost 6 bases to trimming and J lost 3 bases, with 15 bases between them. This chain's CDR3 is CASSQTRRSYEQYF. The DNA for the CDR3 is TGTGCCAGCAGCCAGACCCGCCGGAGCTACGAGCAGTACTTC.